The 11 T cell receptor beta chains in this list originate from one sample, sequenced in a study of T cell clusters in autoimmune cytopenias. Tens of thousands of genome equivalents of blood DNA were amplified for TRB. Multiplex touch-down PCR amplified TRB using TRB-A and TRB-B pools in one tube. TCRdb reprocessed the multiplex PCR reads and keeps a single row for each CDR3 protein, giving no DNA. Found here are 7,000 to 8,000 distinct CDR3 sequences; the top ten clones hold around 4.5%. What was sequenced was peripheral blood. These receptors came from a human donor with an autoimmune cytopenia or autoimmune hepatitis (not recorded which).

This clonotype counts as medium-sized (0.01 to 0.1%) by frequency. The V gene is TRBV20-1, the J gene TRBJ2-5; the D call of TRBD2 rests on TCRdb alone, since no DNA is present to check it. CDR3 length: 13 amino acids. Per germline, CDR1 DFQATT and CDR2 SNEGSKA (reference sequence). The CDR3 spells CSAIGRKSETQYF.

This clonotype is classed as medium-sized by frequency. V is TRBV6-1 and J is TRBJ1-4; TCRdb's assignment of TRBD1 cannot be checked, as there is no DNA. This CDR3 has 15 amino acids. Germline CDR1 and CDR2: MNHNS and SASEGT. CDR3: CASSAGGYGNEKLFF.

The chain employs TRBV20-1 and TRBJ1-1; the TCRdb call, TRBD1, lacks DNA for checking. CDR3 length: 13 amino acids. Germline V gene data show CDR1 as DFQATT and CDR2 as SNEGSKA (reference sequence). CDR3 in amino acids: CSATRDRLFEAFF.

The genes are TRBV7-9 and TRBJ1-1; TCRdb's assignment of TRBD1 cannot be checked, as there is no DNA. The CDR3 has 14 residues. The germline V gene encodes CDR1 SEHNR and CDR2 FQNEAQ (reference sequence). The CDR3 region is CACRGRLPGTEAFF.

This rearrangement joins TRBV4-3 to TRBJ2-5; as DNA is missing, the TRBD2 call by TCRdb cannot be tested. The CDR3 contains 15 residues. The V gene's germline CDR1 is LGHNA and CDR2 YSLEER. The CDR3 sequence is CASSQGIANQETQYF.

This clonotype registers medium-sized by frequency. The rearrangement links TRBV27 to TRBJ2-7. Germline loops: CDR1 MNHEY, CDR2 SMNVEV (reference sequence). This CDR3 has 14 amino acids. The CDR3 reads CASSPLQNSYEQYF.

The CDR3 spells CASSLEGGRWFEQYF. J is TRBJ2-7 and V is TRBV5-1; no DNA is available, so the TRBD2 call from TCRdb remains unchecked. The CDR3 spans 15 residues. Per germline, CDR1 SGHRS and CDR2 YFSETQ.

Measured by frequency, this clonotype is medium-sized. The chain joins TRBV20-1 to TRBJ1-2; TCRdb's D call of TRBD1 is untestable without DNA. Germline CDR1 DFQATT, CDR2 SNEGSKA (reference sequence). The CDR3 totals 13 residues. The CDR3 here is CSAPGQGTYGYTF.

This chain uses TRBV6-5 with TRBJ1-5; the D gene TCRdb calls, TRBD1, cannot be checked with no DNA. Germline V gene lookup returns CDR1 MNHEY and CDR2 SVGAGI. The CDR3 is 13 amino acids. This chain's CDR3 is CASSPGSNQPQHF.

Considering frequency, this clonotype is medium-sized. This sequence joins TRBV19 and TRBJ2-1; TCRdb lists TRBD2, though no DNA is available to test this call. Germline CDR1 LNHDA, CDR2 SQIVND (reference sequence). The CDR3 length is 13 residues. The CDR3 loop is CASTPGGRYEQFF.

The CDR3 sequence is CASSVVASNSPLHF. V and J are TRBV9 and TRBJ1-6. This CDR3 is built from 14 residues. Germline CDR1 and CDR2: SGDLS and YYNGEE.